This TCR beta chain was documented in a study of cytomegalovirus exposure and HLA in healthy donors. General study points: Most TCR sequences were seen very rarely across donors, but some public TCRs occurred in many. Clonal expansion, a later analysis showed, was greater in HLA-associated TCR beta chains than in equally common others. High specificity and sensitivity for cytomegalovirus status were reported for the classifier.

PCR used 60 Vbeta primers and 13 Jbeta primers. Only in-frame clones appear in the TCRdb table, and some are missing; sequencing was by immunoSEQ multiplex PCR. The repertoire holds around 99,000 clones, with 81% as singletons. After removal of 7 bases from V and 0 bases from J, the junction contained 0 bases not matched to a gene. Germline loops: CDR1 MNHNS, CDR2 SASEGT. There are 14 residues in the CDR3. For this clone: Antigen: not known.

Material for sequencing was PBMCs. V usage is TRBV6-1 and J usage is TRBJ2-1; 10 bases align to TRBD2. This receptor was obtained from a man aged 25 to 40 in good health and CMV-seronegative. The DNA for the CDR3 is TGTGCCAGCATAGCGGGAGGCTCCTACAATGAGCAGTTCTTC. Encoded protein: CASIAGGSYNEQFF.